This T cell receptor (beta chain) was found in a study of CD8 T cells in Susac syndrome. Study-wide findings and caveats: The relatively small number of individuals in the TCR sequencing and HLA analysis was acknowledged by the study.

High-throughput TCR beta sequencing covered peripheral CD8+ and CD4+ T cells. FACS was used to enrich TEMRA cells, whereas the CD8+ and CD4+ T cells were obtained by negative isolation. Random hexamers served to reverse transcribe roughly 0.45 to 1 ug RNA. The amplification used immunoSEQ multiplex PCR on TCR beta CDR3; it spanned 54 Vbeta and 13 Jbeta. MiXCR, applied by TCRdb to the immunoSEQ multiplex PCR reads, yields one record per CDR3 protein. This sample has 300,000 to 350,000 distinct CDR3 sequences; under 95% occur once, and the top ten carry about 0.07%. A word on this clonotype: Its cognate antigen is unknown.

The clonotype originates from a human donor with multiple sclerosis. The sample taken for sequencing was CD4+ T cells from PBMCs.

CDR3 nucleotide sequence: TGTGCCAGCAGCAACGGGAGATACAATGAGCAGTTCTTC. The encoded protein is CASSNGRYNEQFF. The gene calls are TRBV21-1 and TRBJ2-1; TRBD2 is the table's D call and was not checked against the DNA. TRBV21-1 counts as a pseudogene. The CDR3 length is 13 residues.